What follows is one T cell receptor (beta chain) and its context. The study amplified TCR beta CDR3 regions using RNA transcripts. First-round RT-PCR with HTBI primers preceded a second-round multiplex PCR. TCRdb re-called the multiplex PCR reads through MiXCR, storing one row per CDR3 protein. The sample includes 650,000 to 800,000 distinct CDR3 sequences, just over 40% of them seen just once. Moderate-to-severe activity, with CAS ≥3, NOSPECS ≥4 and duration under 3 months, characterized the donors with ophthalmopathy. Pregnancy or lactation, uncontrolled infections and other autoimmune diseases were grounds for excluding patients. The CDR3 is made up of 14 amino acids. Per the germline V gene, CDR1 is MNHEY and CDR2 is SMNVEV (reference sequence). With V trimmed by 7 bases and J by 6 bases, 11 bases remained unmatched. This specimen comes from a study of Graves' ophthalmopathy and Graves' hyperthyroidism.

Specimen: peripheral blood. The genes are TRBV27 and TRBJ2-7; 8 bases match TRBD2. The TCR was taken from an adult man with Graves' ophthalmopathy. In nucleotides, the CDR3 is TGTGCCAGCAAGGGTTTAAGCGGGACTAGCGAGCAGTACTTC. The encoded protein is CASKGLSGTSEQYF.